This T cell receptor (beta chain) comes out of a study of T cell changes during pregnancy in multiple sclerosis. Some clones are missing from TCRdb's copy, which holds only in-frame ones; the method was immunoSEQ multiplex PCR. This table has roughly 80,000 clones, 93% appearing once. The CDR3 consists of 12 residues. Germline CDR1 is SQVTM and CDR2 is ANQGSEA. Between the trimmed V and J ends, which lost 2 bases and 2 bases, there was a span of 6 bases. The material was peripheral blood, obtained in the second trimester of pregnancy. This clonotype was sampled from a female donor with multiple sclerosis, enrolled in a pregnancy study. The chain couples TRBV29-1 to TRBJ2-5, with D perhaps matching TRBD1 (5 bases). CDR3 DNA sequence: TGCAGCGTTGAAAGACAGCAAGAGACCCAGTACTTC. Its translation is CSVERQQETQYF.